A single sample gave rise to the 30 T cell receptor beta chains below, sequenced in a study of post-analysis software for immune sequencing data. Study-level results: There were about five TRBV segments more frequent in patients than controls, and TRBV5-6, TRBV5-1 and TRBV20-1 were among them.

cDNA libraries for TCR beta contained unique molecular identifiers. TCRdb itself ran the PCR reads through MiXCR, one entry per CDR3 protein. The profile covers approximately 570,000 distinct CDR3 sequences, with about 44% appearing a single time and roughly 1.7% taken by the ten largest. No antigen is known for these receptors. The sequenced material came from blood. The receptors come from a girl aged 5-17 years with multiple sclerosis.

To note about this clonotype: It is likely a read error, because the conserved phenylalanine at the end of the CDR3 is missing. The V gene is TRBV10-3, the J gene TRBJ2-5, with 7 bases identical to TRBD1. The germline CDR1 and CDR2 sequences are ENHRY and SYGVKD. The CDR3 is 15 residues long. V dropped 4 bases and J dropped 2; count of bases not matched to a gene: 7. CDR3 sequence (DNA): TGTGCCATCAGTGCCCAGGGACAGACACAAGAGACCCAGTACTTG. Residues: CAISAQGQTQETQYL.

The chain couples TRBV25-1 to TRBJ1-2; TRBD1 might be the D (6 bases). The CDR3 is 17 residues long. Trimming removed 4 bases from V and 5 bases from J, with 23 bases in between. The V gene's germline CDR1 is MGHDK and CDR2 SYGVNS. Here the CDR3 DNA reads TGTGCCAGCAGTGGTGGGGAAAGGACAGCCCATAGGTATGGCTACACCTTC. Protein product: CASSGGERTAHRYGYTF.

The chain is built from TRBV7-6 and TRBJ2-7; 10 bases align to TRBD2. The CDR3 has 16 residues. Germline trimming cut 5 bases from V and 4 bases from J; bases unmatched to any gene: 11. The germline gives CDR1 SGHVS, CDR2 FNYEAQ. The CDR3 spells CASSPGIAGGVYEQYF. The CDR3 DNA is TGTGCCAGCAGCCCCGGGATAGCGGGAGGAGTTTACGAGCAGTACTTC.

This chain links TRBV7-6 with TRBJ2-7; 7 nucleotides agree with TRBD2. The CDR3 is 16 residues long. J lost 7 bases, V lost 1 base, and 13 bases had no gene match. Germline-derived CDR1 and CDR2 are SGHVS and FNYEAQ. CDR3 residues: CASSLGRLADREEQYF. The CDR3 DNA follows: TGTGCCAGCAGCTTAGGGAGACTAGCCGATAGAGAGGAGCAGTACTTC.

This clonotype turned up a few times. The V gene is TRBV12-3 or TRBV12-4, the J gene TRBJ2-5; no clear D. This CDR3 is 14 amino acids long. V gave up 7 bases and J gave up 1 base, with 13 bases separating them. This CDR3 is CASTYGRLQETQYF. In DNA, the CDR3 is TGTGCCAGCACTTACGGGCGGCTCCAAGAGACCCAGTACTTC.

This chain joins TRBV20-1 and TRBJ2-7; unclear D gene. From germline, CDR1 is DFQATT and CDR2 SNEGSKA (reference sequence). This CDR3 comprises 13 residues. V lost 1 base, J lost 4 bases, and 11 bases lay in between. Here the CDR3 DNA reads TGCAGTGCTAGAGTATCCCCGAAATACGAGCAGTACTTC. Residues: CSARVSPKYEQYF.

The chain is built from TRBV10-3 and TRBJ2-7, with 8 bases lining up with TRBD1. This CDR3 is built from 17 residues. Unmatched junction bases numbered 16, after V lost 4 bases and J lost 5 bases. Per the germline V gene, CDR1 is ENHRY and CDR2 is SYGVKD. CDR3 in DNA: TGTGCCATCAGTGGCCGACAGGACAGGGCGGGATGCGACGAGCAGTACTTC. Translating gives CAISGRQDRAGCDEQYF.

The chain joins TRBV5-1 to TRBJ2-5, with D unresolved. The CDR3 consists of 14 residues. The ends were cut back, 0 bases at V and 3 bases at J, with 9 bases in the middle. Looked up from germline, CDR1 is SGHRS and CDR2 is YFSETQ. CDR3 nucleotides: TGCGCCAGCAGCTTGGGTCGACCAAAAGAGACCCAGTACTTC. This encodes CASSLGRPKETQYF.

The chain is built from TRBV6-2 or TRBV6-3 and TRBJ2-1, with D tentatively TRBD1 (6 bases). This CDR3 is built from 16 residues. The ends were cut back, 6 bases at V and 8 bases at J, with 23 bases in the middle. The V gene's germline CDR1 is MNHEY and CDR2 SVGEGT. This CDR3 is CASSPHYRDTEDEQFF. The CDR3 DNA is TGTGCCAGCAGCCCGCATTACCGGGACACGGAGGATGAGCAGTTCTTC.

The J gene is TRBJ2-3, the V gene TRBV2; D perhaps matches TRBD2 (5 bases). The CDR3 covers 13 residues. V lost 7 bases and J lost 3, with 11 bases in between. Germline CDR1 and CDR2: SNHLY and FYNNEI. DNA of the CDR3: TGTGCCAGCACGGGATCGGAAACAGATACGCAGTATTTT. It specifies CASTGSETDTQYF.

The chain recombines TRBV5-1 with TRBJ1-2; TRBD1 matches 7 bases. Losses at the gene ends were 0 bases for V and 5 bases for J; bases not matched to a gene: 7. Per germline, CDR1 SGHRS and CDR2 YFSETQ. The CDR3 runs to 15 residues. In nucleotides, the CDR3 is TGCGCCAGCAGCTTGGATGGACAGGAAACTTATGGCTACACCTTC. Translating it yields CASSLDGQETYGYTF.

The V gene is TRBV30, the J gene TRBJ2-4; no definite D call. The end of the DNA fits TRBJ2-5 better, so the J call may be wrong. Germline CDR1 reads GTSNPN; CDR2 reads SVGIG (reference sequence). The CDR3 length is 13 residues. The CDR3, as DNA: TGTGCCTGGAGAGCCGACATCCAAGAGACCCAGTACTTC. Translated, it gives CAWRADIQETQYF.

This chain connects TRBV5-4 to TRBJ2-1; D is undetermined. There are 12 residues in the CDR3. The germline CDR1 and CDR2 sequences are SGHNT and YYREEE (reference sequence). Trimming took off 10 bases at V and 9 bases at J, with 17 bases between the two ends. The CDR3 here is CAVGTGEAEQFF. The CDR3 nucleotides read TGTGCCGTAGGAACGGGCGAGGCTGAGCAGTTCTTC.

V gene TRBV3-1 combines with J gene TRBJ2-7, with 12 bases matching TRBD2. This CDR3 has 15 residues. V dropped 4 bases and J dropped 6; count of bases not matched to a gene: 7. The V gene's germline CDR1 is LGHDT and CDR2 YNNKEL (reference sequence). The CDR3 DNA is TGTGCCAGCAGCCGCAGACTAGCGGGAGTAGGCGAGCAGTACTTC. Translated, it gives CASSRRLAGVGEQYF.

The V and J genes are TRBV29-1 and TRBJ2-1; a possible D gene is TRBD2 (6 bases). This CDR3 is 10 amino acids long. V shed 3 bases and J shed 13 bases, with 10 bases lying between them. Per germline, CDR1 SQVTM and CDR2 ANQGSEA. The DNA of the CDR3 is TGCAGCGTTGATCTCGGACTACAGTTCTTC. This gives the protein CSVDLGLQFF.

In its sample, this clonotype was seen a few times. The V and J genes are TRBV29-1 and TRBJ2-3; D is unclear. The V and J ends lost 6 bases and 2 bases respectively, with 3 bases between them. The length of the CDR3 is 10 residues. CDR1 SQVTM and CDR2 ANQGSEA come from the germline V gene. This CDR3 reads CSVSTDTQYF. CDR3 nucleotides: TGCAGCGTATCCACAGATACGCAGTATTTT.

The gene calls are TRBV13 and TRBJ2-1; D may be TRBD1 (6 bases). The germline V gene encodes CDR1 PRHDT and CDR2 FYEKMQ (reference sequence). V was clipped by 1 base and J by 5 bases, with 18 bases between them. The CDR3 is made up of 17 amino acids. The CDR3 here is CASSLEERRTEDNEQFF. Written as DNA, the CDR3 is TGTGCCAGCAGCTTAGAAGAGCGGAGGACAGAAGACAATGAGCAGTTCTTC.

This clonotype was counted a few times. The V call is TRBV5-1, the J call TRBJ2-7, with D unresolved. This CDR3 comprises 14 residues. The germline CDR1 and CDR2 sequences are SGHRS and YFSETQ. Trimming shortened V by 0 bases and J by 2 bases, and 9 bases separated the two germline ends. CDR3 nucleotides: TGCGCCAGCAGCTTGGAACCCGTAACCTACGAGCAGTACTTC. Translating gives CASSLEPVTYEQYF.

V and J are TRBV9 and TRBJ2-1; 8 bases are shared with TRBD2. The V gene end was trimmed by 0 bases and the J gene end by 7 bases; junction bases not matched to a gene: 3. The CDR3 is 14 residues long. The germline gives CDR1 SGDLS, CDR2 YYNGEE. The DNA of the CDR3 is TGTGCCAGCAGCGTAGGCGGGGGGAAAAATGAGCAGTTCTTC. Amino acid sequence: CASSVGGGKNEQFF. The complete variable domain, with remaining parts taken from reference TRBV9 and TRBJ2-1, reads DSGVTQTPKHLITATGQRVTLRCSPRSGDLSVYWYQQSLDQGLQFLIQYYNGEERAKGNILERFSAQQFPDLHSELNLSSLELGDSALYFCASSVGGGKNEQFFGPGTRLTVL.

Only a few counts were recorded for this clonotype. The chain uses TRBV25-1 and TRBJ1-2; TRBD1 matches at 8 bases. V was clipped by 0 bases and J by 6 bases; unmatched bases: 3. The germline gives CDR1 MGHDK, CDR2 SYGVNS. The CDR3 has 14 residues. In DNA, the CDR3 is TGTGCCAGCAGTGAATATGACAGGGGCAATGGCTACACCTTC. This codes for CASSEYDRGNGYTF.

This clonotype was counted only a few times. The V gene is TRBV29-1, the J gene TRBJ1-2; TRBD1 matches at 11 bases. Germline values: CDR1 SQVTM, CDR2 ANQGSEA. The ends lost 6 bases at V and 7 bases at J; junction bases unmatched: 7. The CDR3 has 13 residues. Here the CDR3 reads CSVGGQGAVGYTF. CDR3 DNA: TGCAGCGTGGGCGGACAGGGGGCTGTTGGCTACACCTTC. The full variable domain, rest sourced from reference TRBV29-1 and TRBJ1-2, is SAVISQKPSRDICQRGTSLTIQCQVDSQVTMMFWYRQQPGQSLTLIATANQGSEATYESGFVIDKFPISRPNLTFSTLTVSNMSPEDSSIYLCSVGGQGAVGYTFGSGTRLTVV.

This clonotype occurred a few times. CDR3 residues: CASSLETGLSYGYTF. CDR3 nucleotides: TGCGCCAGCAGCTTGGAGACAGGGCTTAGCTATGGCTACACCTTC. The chain is built from TRBV5-1 and TRBJ1-2, with TRBD1 matching 7 bases. V dropped 0 bases and J dropped 4; count of bases not matched to a gene: 6. The CDR3 runs 15 residues. The germline V gene has CDR1 SGHRS and CDR2 YFSETQ.

This clonotype was counted a single time. The chain combines TRBV27 with TRBJ1-1, with TRBD1 matching over 7 bases. The CDR3 has 16 amino acids. Unmatched junction bases numbered 14, after V lost 7 bases and J lost 3 bases. The germline CDR1 and CDR2 sequences are MNHEY and SMNVEV (reference sequence). The DNA of the CDR3 is TGTGCCAGCAAATTCAATAGGGGGCGGGTGGACACTGAAGCTTTCTTT. It specifies CASKFNRGRVDTEAFF.

The CDR3 spells CASSLAFGLADNEQFF. CDR3 coding DNA: TGTGCCAGCAGCTTGGCATTCGGACTAGCGGACAATGAGCAGTTCTTC. This chain links TRBV5-6 with TRBJ2-1; 10 bases match TRBD2. V dropped 0 bases and J dropped 5; count of bases not matched to a gene: 5. The CDR3 totals 16 residues. Looked up from germline, CDR1 is SGHDT and CDR2 is YYEEEE.

The J gene is TRBJ1-4, the V gene TRBV29-1; D is unresolved. V gave up 1 base and J gave up 4 bases, with 7 bases separating them. CDR3 size: 13 residues. CDR1 SQVTM and CDR2 ANQGSEA come from the germline V gene. CDR3 nucleotide sequence: TGCAGCGTTGAAGGAAGCCTTAATGAAAAACTGTTTTTT. Translating gives CSVEGSLNEKLFF.

Regarding this clonotype: In this CDR3 the conserved last residue, phenylalanine or tryptophan, is missing, so a read error is likely. The chain links TRBV5-1 to TRBJ1-6; no clear D. V was clipped by 2 bases and J by 4 bases, with 13 bases between them. The CDR3 spans 16 residues. Looked up from germline, CDR1 is SGHRS and CDR2 is YFSETQ. CDR3 sequence (DNA): TGCGCCAGCAGCTTAGCATGGACCGCGTATAATTCACCCCTCCACTGT. Amino acids: CASSLAWTAYNSPLHC.

This clonotype was counted a few times. The chain couples TRBV11-3 to TRBJ2-1; 10 bases agree with TRBD2. The CDR3 length is 15 residues. Germline V gene lookup returns CDR1 SGHNT and CDR2 YENEEA. The V segment lost 5 bases and the J segment 6 bases; nucleotides outside the gene matches: 7. The CDR3 coding sequence is TGTGCCAGCAGCGCCCTAGCGGGAGTAGGCAATGAGCAGTTCTTC. Translation gives CASSALAGVGNEQFF.

This clonotype was detected many times. The gene calls are TRBV6-4 and TRBJ2-1; 8 nucleotides align to TRBD2. V lost 3 bases to trimming and J lost 8 bases; unmatched junction nucleotides: 12. The CDR3 totals 16 residues. Germline V gene data show CDR1 as MRHNA and CDR2 as SNTAGT. CDR3 sequence reads: CASSETGTRGVDEQFF. CDR3 coding DNA: TGTGCCAGCAGTGAAACCGGGACTAGAGGTGTCGATGAGCAGTTCTTC.

This chain uses TRBV12-3 or TRBV12-4 with TRBJ2-7, with D perhaps matching TRBD1 or TRBD2 (5 bases each). The V end was cut by 6 bases, the J end by 0 bases, with 15 bases between. The CDR3 has 15 amino acids. The CDR3 region has the DNA TGTGCCAGCAGCTATGGGGACGACCGCTCCTACGAGCAGTACTTC. Residues: CASSYGDDRSYEQYF.

This clonotype was found a few times. It is unclear where the CDR3 begins or ends on the DNA, so no DNA is shown, and the CDR3 is as TCRdb lists it. The chain has TRBV12-3 or TRBV12-4 and TRBJ2-1. The CDR3 is 13 residues long, counting both termini. CDR3 sequence reads: CASSFALGNGMFF.